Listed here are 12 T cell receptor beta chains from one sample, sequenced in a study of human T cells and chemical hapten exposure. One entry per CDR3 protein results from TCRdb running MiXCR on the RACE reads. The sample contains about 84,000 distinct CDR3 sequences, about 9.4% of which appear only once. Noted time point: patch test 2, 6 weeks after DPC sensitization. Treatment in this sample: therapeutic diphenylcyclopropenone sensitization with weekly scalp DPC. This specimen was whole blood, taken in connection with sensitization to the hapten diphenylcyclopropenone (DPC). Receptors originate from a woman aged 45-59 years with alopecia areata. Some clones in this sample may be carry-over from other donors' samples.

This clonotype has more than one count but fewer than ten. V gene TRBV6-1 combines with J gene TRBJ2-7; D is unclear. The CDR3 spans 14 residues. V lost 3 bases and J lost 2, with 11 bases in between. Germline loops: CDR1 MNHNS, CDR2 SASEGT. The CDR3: CASSDRDPPYEQYF. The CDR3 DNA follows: TGTGCCAGCAGTGATAGGGATCCCCCCTACGAGCAGTACTTC.

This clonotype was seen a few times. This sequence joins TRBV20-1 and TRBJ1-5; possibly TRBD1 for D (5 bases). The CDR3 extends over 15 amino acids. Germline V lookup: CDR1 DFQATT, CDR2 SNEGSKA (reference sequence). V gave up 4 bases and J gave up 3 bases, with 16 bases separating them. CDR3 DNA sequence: TGCAGTGCTATCGCCGGGACCGCCAACAATCAGCCCCAGCATTTT. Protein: CSAIAGTANNQPQHF.

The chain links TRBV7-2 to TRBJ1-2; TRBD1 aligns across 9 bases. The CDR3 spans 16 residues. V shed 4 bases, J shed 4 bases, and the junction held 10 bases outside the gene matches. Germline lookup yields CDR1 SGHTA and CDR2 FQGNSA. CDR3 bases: TGTGCCAGCAGCTCAACTCCGACAGGGGGTAGCTATGGCTACACCTTC. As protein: CASSSTPTGGSYGYTF.

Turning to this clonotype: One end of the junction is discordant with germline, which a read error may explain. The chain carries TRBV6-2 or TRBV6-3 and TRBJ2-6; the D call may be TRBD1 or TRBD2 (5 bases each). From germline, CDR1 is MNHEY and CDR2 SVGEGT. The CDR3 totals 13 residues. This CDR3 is CASSYTGANVPTF. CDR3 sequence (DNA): TGTGCCAGCAGTTATACCGGGGCCAACGTCCCGACTTTC.

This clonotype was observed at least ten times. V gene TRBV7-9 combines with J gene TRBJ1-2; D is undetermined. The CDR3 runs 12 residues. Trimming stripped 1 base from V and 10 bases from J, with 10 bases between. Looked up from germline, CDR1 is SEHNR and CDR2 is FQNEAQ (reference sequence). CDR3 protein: CASSLEATDYTF. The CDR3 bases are TGTGCCAGCAGCTTAGAGGCTACAGACTACACCTTC.

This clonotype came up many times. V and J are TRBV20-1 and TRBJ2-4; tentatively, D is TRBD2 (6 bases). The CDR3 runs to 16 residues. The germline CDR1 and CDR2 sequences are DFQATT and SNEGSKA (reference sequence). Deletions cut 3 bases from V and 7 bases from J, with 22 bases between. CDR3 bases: TGCAGTGCTAGCCGTGGGATGAGTGGGGGAGGTAACATTCAGTACTTC. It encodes CSASRGMSGGGNIQYF.

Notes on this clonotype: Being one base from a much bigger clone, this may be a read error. The chain's CDR3 is CVSRPGTANTGELFF. The CDR3 nucleotides are TGTGTCAGCCGTCCCGGGACAGCAAACACCGGGGAGCTGTTTTTT. The chain has TRBV2 and TRBJ2-2; 7 nucleotides agree with TRBD1. The CDR3 loop spans 15 amino acids. In germline, CDR1 is SNHLY, CDR2 FYNNEI.

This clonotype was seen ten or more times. The CDR3 is CASSEKIYAGKAFF. CDR3 DNA sequence: TGTGCCAGCAGTGAAAAAATCTATGCGGGGAAGGCTTTCTTT. V and J are TRBV2 and TRBJ1-1; no clear D gene. The CDR3 contains 14 residues. The ends were cut back, 2 bases at V and 11 bases at J, with 18 bases in the middle. Germline V gene data show CDR1 as SNHLY and CDR2 as FYNNEI.

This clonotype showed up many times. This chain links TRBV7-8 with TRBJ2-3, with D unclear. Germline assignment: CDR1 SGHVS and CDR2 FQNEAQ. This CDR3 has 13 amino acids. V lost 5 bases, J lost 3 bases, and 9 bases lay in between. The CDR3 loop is CASSPVRTDTQYF. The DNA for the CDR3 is TGTGCCAGCAGCCCGGTGCGGACAGATACGCAGTATTTT. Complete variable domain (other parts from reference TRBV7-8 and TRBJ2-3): GAGVSQSPRYKVAKRGQDVALRCDPISGHVSLFWYQQALGQGPEFLTYFQNEAQLDKSGLPSDRFFAERPEGSVSTLKIQRTQQEDSAVYLCASSPVRTDTQYFGPGTRLTVL.

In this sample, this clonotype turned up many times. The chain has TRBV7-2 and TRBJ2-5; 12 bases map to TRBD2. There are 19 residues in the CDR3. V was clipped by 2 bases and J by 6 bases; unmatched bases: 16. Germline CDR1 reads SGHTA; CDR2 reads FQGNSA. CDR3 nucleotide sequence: TGTGCCAGCAGCTTACTCGCCCGGGAGACTAGCGGGAGCGCGAAGACCCAGTACTTC. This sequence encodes CASSLLARETSGSAKTQYF.

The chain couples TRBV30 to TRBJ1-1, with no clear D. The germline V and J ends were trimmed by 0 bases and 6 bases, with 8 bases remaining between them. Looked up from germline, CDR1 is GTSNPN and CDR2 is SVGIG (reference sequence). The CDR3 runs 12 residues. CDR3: CAWSVSISEAFF. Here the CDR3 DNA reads TGTGCCTGGAGTGTATCGATCTCTGAAGCTTTCTTT.

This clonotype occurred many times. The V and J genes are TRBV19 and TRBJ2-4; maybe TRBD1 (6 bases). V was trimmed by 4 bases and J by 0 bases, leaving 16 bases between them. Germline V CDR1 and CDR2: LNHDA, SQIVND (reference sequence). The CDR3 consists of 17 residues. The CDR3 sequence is CASSTHPTGKAKNIQYF. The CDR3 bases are TGTGCCAGTAGTACCCACCCGACAGGAAAAGCCAAAAACATTCAGTACTTC.